The 15 T cell receptor beta chains presented below share a single source sample, sequenced in a study of blood T cell repertoires in COVID-19. Generated by immunoSEQ multiplex PCR, the TCRdb table keeps only in-frame clones and is missing some. The repertoire consists of 130,000 or so clones, with more than 80% occurring once and the leading ten covering approximately 28%. Material: peripheral blood. The receptors were gathered from a man aged 70-80 years with active or convalescent COVID-19.

The genes are TRBV5-5 and TRBJ2-5, with TRBD2 matching 9 bases. After removal of 7 bases from V and 2 bases from J, the junction contained 15 bases not matched to a gene. Per germline, CDR1 SGHKS and CDR2 YYEKEE (reference sequence). CDR3 length equals 17 residues. The chain's CDR3 is CASVFGPGLARQETQYF. In DNA form, the CDR3 reads TGTGCCAGCGTCTTTGGACCGGGACTAGCAAGACAAGAGACCCAGTACTTC.

V is TRBV9 and J is TRBJ2-2; 12 positions agree with TRBD2. The CDR3 sequence is 17 residues long. Germline CDR1 reads SGDLS; CDR2 reads YYNGEE. V shed 4 bases, J shed 4 bases, and the junction held 8 bases outside the gene matches. The CDR3 region has the DNA TGTGCCAGCAGCCCCAGGACTAGCGGGAAGGGCACCGGGGAGCTGTTTTTT. It translates to CASSPRTSGKGTGELFF.

The rearrangement uses TRBV19 and TRBJ1-5; TRBD1 matches at 8 bases. The trim removed 3 bases at V and 5 bases at J, leaving 6 bases unmatched. Germline CDR1 is LNHDA and CDR2 is SQIVND (reference sequence). This CDR3 has 15 amino acids. The CDR3: CASSIRGQGYQPQHF. The CDR3 coding sequence is TGTGCCAGTAGTATTAGAGGACAGGGCTATCAGCCCCAGCATTTT.

The J gene is TRBJ2-7, the V gene TRBV5-1, with D possibly matching TRBD1 (5 bases). The germline V gene has CDR1 SGHRS and CDR2 YFSETQ. V lost 4 bases and J 3 bases, leaving 14 bases between the germline ends. CDR3 length equals 14 residues. This CDR3 is CASSLPDTSYEQYF. The DNA of the CDR3 is TGCGCCAGCAGCCTTCCGGACACAAGCTACGAGCAGTACTTC.

This chain connects TRBV30 to TRBJ1-5; D is undetermined. Germline lookup yields CDR1 GTSNPN and CDR2 SVGIG (reference sequence). Between the trimmed V and J ends, which lost 3 bases and 3 bases, there was a span of 15 bases. The CDR3 is 15 amino acids. CDR3 coding DNA: TGTGCCTGGAGGTCGGGAAGTGGGCACAATCAGCCCCAGCATTTT. Translated, it gives CAWRSGSGHNQPQHF.

The rearrangement uses TRBV19 and TRBJ1-2, with TRBD1 matching 8 bases. There are 13 residues in the CDR3. Trimming at V came to 4 bases and at J to 4 bases, leaving 2 bases not matched to a gene. CDR1 and CDR2 from the germline V gene are LNHDA and SQIVND (reference sequence). CDR3 DNA sequence: TGTGCCAGTAGTACAGGACAGGGCTATGGCTACACCTTC. Its translation is CASSTGQGYGYTF.

Only one count was recorded for this clone. This chain joins TRBV5-8 and TRBJ2-7, with D perhaps TRBD2 (6 bases). Trimming took off 0 bases at V and 2 bases at J, with 18 bases between the two ends. Germline CDR1 is SGHTS and CDR2 is YDEGEE. This CDR3 spans 17 amino acids. The CDR3 coding sequence is TGTGCCAGCAGCTTGGCGATCTTGTCGGGGGATGCCTACGAGCAGTACTTC. Its translation: CASSLAILSGDAYEQYF.

This rearrangement joins TRBV10-3 to TRBJ2-7; 14 bases are a match to TRBD2. The CDR3 runs 17 residues. The germline CDR1 and CDR2 sequences are ENHRY and SYGVKD. The trim removed 2 bases at V and 3 bases at J, leaving 6 bases unmatched. CDR3 coding DNA: TGTGCCATCAGTGAGATGGGGACTAGCGGGAGTCGCTACGAGCAGTACTTC. Its translation: CAISEMGTSGSRYEQYF.

This chain uses TRBV28 with TRBJ1-1; D is undetermined. The CDR3 covers 13 residues. Germline assignment: CDR1 MDHEN and CDR2 SYDVKM. Trimming stripped 9 bases from V and 0 bases from J, with 11 bases between. In DNA, the CDR3 is TGTGCCAGTGCGGGCCCAATGAACACTGAAGCTTTCTTT. Translating it yields CASAGPMNTEAFF.

The V call is TRBV6-6, the J call TRBJ1-1; possibly TRBD1 for D (6 bases). Per the germline V gene, CDR1 is MNHNY and CDR2 is SVGAGI (reference sequence). CDR3 length: 13 residues. Trimming cost V 7 bases and J 1 base, with 10 bases left between them. The CDR3 DNA sequence: TGTGCCAGCACCAACAGGGAGAACACTGAAGCTTTCTTT. It specifies CASTNRENTEAFF.

The rearrangement joins TRBV19 to TRBJ2-3, with a possible D match to TRBD1 (5 bases). V lost 6 bases and J 0 bases, leaving 10 bases between the germline ends. Per the germline V gene, CDR1 is LNHDA and CDR2 is SQIVND (reference sequence). This CDR3 region has 14 residues. The CDR3 DNA is TGTGCCAGTAGACGGACAACTAGCACAGATACGCAGTATTTT. Its translation is CASRRTTSTDTQYF.

This clone has a single count. The rearrangement links TRBV29-1 to TRBJ2-7; a weak D match, TRBD1 (6 bases). The V and J ends lost 2 bases and 5 bases respectively, with 10 bases between them. Germline V gene data show CDR1 as SQVTM and CDR2 as ANQGSEA. The CDR3 spans 12 residues. The chain's CDR3 is CSVEPQGNEQYF. The CDR3 nucleotides read TGCAGCGTTGAACCACAGGGCAACGAGCAGTACTTC.

The rearrangement joins TRBV10-3 to TRBJ2-7; D gene unclear. Trimming removed 3 bases from V and 4 bases from J, with 4 bases in between. The CDR3 has 11 amino acids. CDR1 is ENHRY, CDR2 SYGVKD, per germline. Here the CDR3 reads CAISDLYEQYF. The CDR3 DNA is TGTGCCATCAGTGATCTATACGAGCAGTACTTC.

The chain recombines TRBV5-6 with TRBJ1-4; D not certain. This CDR3 comprises 16 residues. The ends were cut back, 0 bases at V and 0 bases at J, with 9 bases in the middle. The germline V gene encodes CDR1 SGHDT and CDR2 YYEEEE. The CDR3 DNA reads TGTGCCAGCAGCTTGGGCGGATTCACAACTAATGAAAAACTGTTTTTT. Protein sequence: CASSLGGFTTNEKLFF.

This clone was observed a few times. The rearrangement uses TRBV2 and TRBJ1-1, with unresolved D. The V gene lost 6 bases and the J gene lost 4 bases, with 12 bases spanning the gap. This CDR3 has 13 residues. From germline, CDR1 is SNHLY and CDR2 FYNNEI. CDR3 residues: CASRRDGSTEAFF. The CDR3 DNA reads as TGTGCCAGCAGACGTGACGGGAGCACTGAAGCTTTCTTT.